Below are 30 T cell receptor beta chains sequenced from a single sample in a study of blood T cell repertoires in COVID-19. The table came from immunoSEQ multiplex PCR; TCRdb's copy has only in-frame clones and leaves some out. The data hold roughly 160,000 clones, with approximately 81% observed a single time. Sample: peripheral blood. These receptors all stem from a man in his forties with acute or convalescent COVID-19.

V gene TRBV27 combines with J gene TRBJ2-5; no clear D gene. The germline gives CDR1 MNHEY, CDR2 SMNVEV (reference sequence). This CDR3 is built from 14 residues. The V gene lost 3 bases and the J gene lost 4 bases, with 12 bases spanning the gap. CDR3: CASSLWQAAETQYF. The CDR3 DNA reads TGTGCCAGCAGTTTGTGGCAGGCCGCAGAGACCCAGTACTTC.

This clone was seen many times. The chain couples TRBV3-1 (or the pseudogene TRBV3-2) to TRBJ2-1; D gene uncertain. The V and J ends lost 0 bases and 11 bases respectively, with 11 bases between them. CDR1 and CDR2 (germline): LGHDT, YNNKEL (reference sequence). This CDR3 is 13 amino acids long. In DNA form, the CDR3 reads TGTGCCAGCAGCCAAGATATTGGGCACCAGCAGTTCTTC. This codes for CASSQDIGHQQFF.

The V call is TRBV12-5, the J call TRBJ1-4; D not certain. Looked up from germline, CDR1 is LGHNT and CDR2 is FRNRAP. Trimming stripped 1 base from V and 5 bases from J, with 8 bases between. The CDR3 is 14 residues long. CDR3 DNA sequence: TGTGCTAGTGGTTTGGGTACAGAGAATGAAAAACTGTTTTTT. Translated, it gives CASGLGTENEKLFF.

This clone was detected once. The V and J genes are TRBV5-5 and TRBJ2-3; the D gene is possibly TRBD1 (6 bases). The V end lost 5 bases, the J end lost 6 bases, and 19 bases lay between the germline ends. The CDR3 consists of 15 residues. Germline V gene lookup returns CDR1 SGHKS and CDR2 YYEKEE (reference sequence). The CDR3 sequence: CASSQTRGWMDTQYF. The CDR3 nucleotides are TGTGCCAGCAGTCAAACCAGGGGATGGATGGATACGCAGTATTTT.

The chain recombines TRBV4-2 with TRBJ2-3, with 10 bases identical to TRBD2. The CDR3 loop spans 16 amino acids. With V trimmed by 2 bases and J by 5 bases, 7 bases remained unmatched. Germline V gene sequence: CDR1 LGHNA, CDR2 YNFKEQ. The CDR3 loop is CASSQLSGGAGDTQYF. CDR3 in DNA: TGTGCCAGCAGCCAACTAAGCGGGGGGGCCGGAGATACGCAGTATTTT.

This chain joins TRBV28 and TRBJ1-1, with 7 bases that match TRBD1. The V and J ends lost 4 bases and 5 bases, in that order; junction bases with no gene match: 10. CDR3 length: 15 amino acids. In germline, CDR1 is MDHEN, CDR2 SYDVKM. The CDR3 DNA sequence: TGTGCCAGCAGTTCCTTGGGGGGACAGAGAACTGAAGCTTTCTTT. It is translated as CASSSLGGQRTEAFF.

This clone was seen once. The gene calls are TRBV28 and TRBJ2-1; D might be TRBD1 (5 bases). CDR3 length: 16 residues. V was trimmed by 6 bases and J by 0 bases, leaving 15 bases between them. Germline V gene lookup returns CDR1 MDHEN and CDR2 SYDVKM. The CDR3 DNA sequence: TGTGCCAGCAGGCAGGGTGCTAGGGTCTCCTACAATGAGCAGTTCTTC. Protein product: CASRQGARVSYNEQFF.

The chain recombines TRBV11-2 with TRBJ1-3; D is undetermined. Trimming removed 1 base from V and 0 bases from J, with 13 bases in between. CDR1 is SGHAT, CDR2 FQNNGV, per germline. The CDR3 is 17 residues long. The CDR3 coding sequence is TGTGCCAGCAGCTTAGGTGCAGGCCTGAGCTCTGGAAACACCATATATTTT. It translates to CASSLGAGLSSGNTIYF.

The chain links TRBV27 to TRBJ1-6; D unclear. Deletions cut 6 bases from V and 2 bases from J, with 14 bases between. Germline CDR1 and CDR2: MNHEY and SMNVEV (reference sequence). This CDR3 has 16 residues. CDR3 in amino acids: CASSPDGWPYNSPLHF. The DNA of the CDR3 is TGTGCCAGCAGCCCCGACGGGTGGCCCTATAATTCACCCCTCCACTTT.

The genes are TRBV20-1 and TRBJ2-7; no reliable D call. Trimming removed 3 bases at V and 0 bases at J, with 12 bases between. Germline V gene data show CDR1 as DFQATT and CDR2 as SNEGSKA (reference sequence). This CDR3 region has 14 residues. The CDR3 loop reads CSASRPGRSYEQYF. DNA for the CDR3: TGCAGTGCTAGTCGTCCCGGTCGCTCCTACGAGCAGTACTTC.

The chain links TRBV19 to TRBJ2-3, with 7 positions matching TRBD1. Looked up from germline, CDR1 is LNHDA and CDR2 is SQIVND (reference sequence). V dropped 5 bases and J dropped 1; count of bases not matched to a gene: 9. The CDR3 has 16 residues. CDR3 nucleotide sequence: TGTGCCAGTAGTCCCCCCGGACAGGTGGGCACAGATACGCAGTATTTT. Amino acid sequence: CASSPPGQVGTDTQYF.

This chain uses TRBV10-3 with TRBJ1-2; TRBD1 aligns across 7 bases. The CDR3 totals 14 residues. V shed 6 bases, J shed 3 bases, and the junction held 7 bases outside the gene matches. CDR1 is ENHRY, CDR2 SYGVKD, per germline. The DNA for the CDR3 is TGTGCCATCAGCCGGGACAGCCCGGACTATGGCTACACCTTC. Its protein is CAISRDSPDYGYTF.

Worth noting for this clone: Other DNA variants within this sample encode the same CDR3. V is TRBV6-5 and J is TRBJ1-1; no reliable D call. The V gene's germline CDR1 is MNHEY and CDR2 SVGAGI. This CDR3 has 11 residues. Between the trimmed V and J ends, which lost 7 bases and 3 bases, there was a span of 6 bases. DNA of the CDR3: TGTGCCAGCAATCGAGACACTGAAGCTTTCTTT. Encoded protein: CASNRDTEAFF.

The rearrangement joins TRBV13 to TRBJ2-5; TRBD1 is a possible D gene (5 bases). The V end was cut by 2 bases, the J end by 5 bases, with 12 bases between. Germline V CDR1 and CDR2: PRHDT, FYEKMQ (reference sequence). The CDR3 sequence is 14 residues long. CDR3 protein: CASSLRGRWETQYF. DNA of the CDR3: TGTGCCAGCAGCTTAAGGGGCCGTTGGGAGACCCAGTACTTC.

The CDR3 sequence is CASSFPDAQSPLHF. The CDR3 coding sequence is TGCGCCAGCAGCTTCCCAGATGCTCAGTCACCCCTCCACTTT. V is TRBV5-1 and J is TRBJ1-6, with no clear D. CDR1 and CDR2 (germline): SGHRS, YFSETQ. Trimming stripped 2 bases from V and 10 bases from J, with 13 bases between. The CDR3 totals 14 residues. Drawing the rest from reference TRBV5-1 and TRBJ1-6, the complete variable domain is KAGVTQTPRYLIKTRGQQVTLSCSPISGHRSVSWYQQTPGQGLQFLFEYFSETQRNKGNFPGRFSGRQFSNSRSEMNVSTLELGDSALYLCASSFPDAQSPLHFGNGTRLTVT.

This clone was detected only a few times. The gene calls are TRBV5-1 and TRBJ2-2; 9 nucleotides agree with TRBD2. J lost 6 bases, V lost 1 base, and 10 bases had no gene match. Germline V gene data show CDR1 as SGHRS and CDR2 as YFSETQ. The CDR3 length is 17 residues. CDR3 sequence reads: CASSLSGGGAGPGELFF. CDR3 bases: TGCGCCAGCAGCTTGTCTGGCGGGGGGGCCGGCCCCGGGGAGCTGTTTTTT.

This rearrangement joins TRBV19 to TRBJ1-5; D possibly corresponds to TRBD1 (5 bases). The CDR3 extends over 14 amino acids. Deletions cut 3 bases from V and 4 bases from J, with 10 bases between. Looked up from germline, CDR1 is LNHDA and CDR2 is SQIVND (reference sequence). CDR3 loop: CASSIEGVNQPQHF. CDR3 in DNA: TGTGCCAGTAGTATCGAAGGGGTGAATCAGCCCCAGCATTTT.

The chain carries TRBV11-2 and TRBJ1-6, with D possibly being TRBD1 (6 bases). The V end was cut by 3 bases, the J end by 0 bases, with 15 bases between. The CDR3 length is 18 residues. CDR1 is SGHAT and CDR2 is FQNNGV in the germline V gene. For the CDR3, the DNA is TGTGCCAGCAGCTTCCCGGGACACCTGAGCTCCTATAATTCACCCCTCCACTTT. Translating gives CASSFPGHLSSYNSPLHF. The full variable domain, completed using reference TRBV11-2 and TRBJ1-6, is EAGVAQSPRYKIIEKRQSVAFWCNPISGHATLYWYQQILGQGPKLLIQFQNNGVVDDSQLPKDRFSAERLKGVDSTLKIQPAKLEDSAVYLCASSFPGHLSSYNSPLHFGNGTRLTVT.

The J gene is TRBJ2-7, the V gene TRBV19, with 8 bases that match TRBD1. The J segment lost 6 bases and the V segment lost 6 bases, leaving 4 bases of the junction unmatched. The CDR3 covers 12 residues. CDR1 LNHDA and CDR2 SQIVND come from the germline V gene (reference sequence). The chain's CDR3 is CASSRDRGEQYF. The CDR3 DNA follows: TGTGCCAGTAGCAGAGACAGGGGCGAGCAGTACTTC.

CDR3 nucleotide sequence: TGTGCCGGCGGAGGGGCCATCAATGAGCAGTTCTTC. Amino acids: CAGGGAINEQFF. This chain uses TRBV5-4 with TRBJ2-1; maybe TRBD2 (6 bases). This CDR3 contains 12 residues. CDR1 SGHNT and CDR2 YYREEE come from the germline V gene (reference sequence). The V end was cut by 10 bases, the J end by 6 bases, with 14 bases between.

The chain combines TRBV13 with TRBJ2-3; a possible D gene is TRBD2 (5 bases). The V end was cut by 0 bases, the J end by 1 base, with 8 bases between. The CDR3 loop spans 15 amino acids. Germline V CDR1 and CDR2: PRHDT, FYEKMQ (reference sequence). The CDR3 DNA reads as TGTGCCAGCAGCTTAGGGCCGCGGGGCACAGATACGCAGTATTTT. Its translation is CASSLGPRGTDTQYF.

This chain connects TRBV11-1 to TRBJ2-7; weak D call: TRBD1 (6 bases). Trimming removed 7 bases at V and 5 bases at J, with 15 bases between. The CDR3 contains 13 residues. Germline CDR1 SGHAT, CDR2 FQDESV (reference sequence). CDR3 in DNA: TGTGCCAGCAAAGGACAGTGGGATGACGAGCAGTACTTC. It translates to CASKGQWDDEQYF.

The genes are TRBV4-3 and TRBJ2-5; 7 bases line up with TRBD2. V lost 4 bases to trimming and J lost 1 base; unmatched junction nucleotides: 6. The CDR3 has 15 residues. Looked up from germline, CDR1 is LGHNA and CDR2 is YSLEER. The chain's CDR3 is CASSPYLAAQETQYF. The DNA for the CDR3 is TGCGCCAGCAGCCCTTACCTAGCGGCCCAAGAGACCCAGTACTTC.

The chain recombines TRBV11-2 with TRBJ1-5; D gene unclear. Deletions cut 0 bases from V and 6 bases from J, with 12 bases between. This CDR3 spans 15 amino acids. Germline V gene sequence: CDR1 SGHAT, CDR2 FQNNGV. The CDR3 sequence is CASSLDLRRSQPQHF. CDR3 bases: TGTGCCAGCAGCTTAGATCTACGACGGAGTCAGCCCCAGCATTTT.

The CDR3, as DNA: TGTGCCAGCAGCTTGGGGACAGGGGCTCACGGCTACACCTTC. It specifies CASSLGTGAHGYTF. V gene TRBV5-6 combines with J gene TRBJ1-2; 9 nucleotides match TRBD1. Looked up from germline, CDR1 is SGHDT and CDR2 is YYEEEE. The CDR3 covers 14 residues. The V and J ends lost 0 bases and 8 bases, in that order; junction bases with no gene match: 5.

The chain links TRBV27 to TRBJ1-1; TRBD1 agrees at 7 bases. In germline, CDR1 is MNHEY, CDR2 SMNVEV (reference sequence). After removal of 3 bases from V and 2 bases from J, the junction contained 12 bases not matched to a gene. The CDR3 runs 17 residues. The CDR3 nucleotides are TGTGCCAGCAGTTTGGGGAGATCGCGGGACAGAAACACTGAAGCTTTCTTT. It translates to CASSLGRSRDRNTEAFF.

The chain is built from TRBV9 and TRBJ2-2, with 7 bases matching TRBD1. The germline gives CDR1 SGDLS, CDR2 YYNGEE. CDR3 length: 15 residues. Trimming removed 4 bases from V and 5 bases from J; junction bases left unmatched: 8. For the CDR3, the DNA is TGTGCCAGCAGCCCCCGACAGGGCCAGACCGGGGAGCTGTTTTTT. Residues: CASSPRQGQTGELFF.

The rearrangement links TRBV9 to TRBJ2-1; 12 bases are shared with TRBD2. This CDR3 spans 17 amino acids. Germline loops: CDR1 SGDLS, CDR2 YYNGEE. Trimming at V came to 4 bases and at J to 4 bases, leaving 9 bases not matched to a gene. DNA for the CDR3: TGTGCCAGCAGCTCCCCTAGCGGGGGGGCGATATACAATGAGCAGTTCTTC. Protein sequence: CASSSPSGGAIYNEQFF.

The chain employs TRBV12-5 and TRBJ1-2; TRBD1 aligns across 11 bases. CDR3 length equals 16 residues. V lost 5 bases and J lost 1; bases outside the gene matches: 6. Germline values: CDR1 LGHNT, CDR2 FRNRAP. The CDR3 loop is CASGRDRGDVNYGYTF. In DNA form, the CDR3 reads TGTGCTAGTGGTCGGGACAGGGGGGATGTTAACTATGGCTACACCTTC.

The chain uses TRBV30 and TRBJ1-2; D might be TRBD1 (5 bases). The CDR3 contains 13 residues. Germline V CDR1 and CDR2: GTSNPN, SVGIG (reference sequence). V was trimmed by 4 bases and J by 4 bases, leaving 13 bases between them. Here the CDR3 reads CAWTEGVSYGYTF. The CDR3 DNA sequence: TGTGCCTGGACTGAAGGGGTTTCCTATGGCTACACCTTC. The full variable domain, completed using reference TRBV30 and TRBJ1-2, is SQTIHQWPATLVQPVGSPLSLECTVEGTSNPNLYWYRQAAGRGLQLLFYSVGIGQISSEVPQNLSASRPQDRQFILSSKKLLLSDSGFYLCAWTEGVSYGYTFGSGTRLTVV.